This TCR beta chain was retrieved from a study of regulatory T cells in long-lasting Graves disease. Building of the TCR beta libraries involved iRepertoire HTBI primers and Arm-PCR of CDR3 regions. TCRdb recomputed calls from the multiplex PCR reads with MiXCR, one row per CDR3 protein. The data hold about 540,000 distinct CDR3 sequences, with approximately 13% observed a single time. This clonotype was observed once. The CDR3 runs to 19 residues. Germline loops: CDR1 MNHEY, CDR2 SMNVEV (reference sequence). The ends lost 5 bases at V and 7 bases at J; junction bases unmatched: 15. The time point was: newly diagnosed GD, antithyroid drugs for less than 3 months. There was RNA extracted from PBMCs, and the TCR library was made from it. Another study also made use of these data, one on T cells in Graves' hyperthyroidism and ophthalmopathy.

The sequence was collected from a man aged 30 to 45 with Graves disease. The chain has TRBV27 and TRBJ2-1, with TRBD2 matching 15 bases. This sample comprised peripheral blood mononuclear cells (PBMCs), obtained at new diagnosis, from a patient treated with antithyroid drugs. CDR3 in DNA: TGTGCCAGCAGTCTAACATTACTCGGACTAGCGGGAGGGCAGAATGAGCAGTTCTTC. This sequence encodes CASSLTLLGLAGGQNEQFF.